This T cell receptor beta chain was sequenced during a study of cytomegalovirus exposure and HLA in healthy donors. On the study more broadly: Tens of millions of unique TCR sequences came from HLA-typed donors in an early release. Study-wide findings and caveats: Previous analysis showed most TCR beta V segments were productive about 87% or about 30% of the time. Sequencing depth across donors, presence/absence analyses assumed, was roughly uniform.

A word on this clone: Its antigen is undetermined.

Primers for the PCR totalled 60 Vbeta and 13 Jbeta. Data came from immunoSEQ multiplex PCR; TCRdb stores just in-frame clones and leaves some out. This table has roughly 110,000 clones, about 70% appearing once. Sequencing was done on a sample of PBMCs. The TCR sequence derives from a boy aged 10-17 years in good health and CMV-seronegative.

For the CDR3, the DNA is TGTGCCAGCAGCTTATATCTAGCGGGAGAAGAGACCCAGTACTTC. Translating it yields CASSLYLAGEETQYF. This sequence joins TRBV11-2 and TRBJ2-5, with 10 bases aligning to TRBD2. The CDR3 extends over 15 amino acids. Looked up from germline, CDR1 is SGHAT and CDR2 is FQNNGV. J gave up 3 bases and V 2 bases, and 3 bases lay outside the gene matches.